The subject of this entry is one T cell receptor beta chain. The CDR3 sequence is 12 residues long. Germline V CDR1 and CDR2: SQVTM, ANQGSEA. The PCR had 60 Vbeta and 13 Jbeta primers. Sequencing was performed with immunoSEQ multiplex PCR; in TCRdb, only in-frame clones are kept and a portion is missing. The sample gives around 110,000 clones, about 72% of which show up once; roughly 2.3% is in the top ten. The source of the sample is a study of cytomegalovirus exposure and HLA in healthy donors. This receptor was taken from a man in his late teens or twenties in good health and CMV-seronegative. The rearrangement uses TRBV29-1 and TRBJ2-5; TRBD1 agrees at 8 bases. The tail of the sequence fits TRBJ2-7 better, so the J call may be wrong. Sequencing was performed on PBMCs. The CDR3 loop is CSVQQGVYEQYF. As DNA, the CDR3 is TGCAGCGTTCAACAGGGGGTCTACGAGCAGTACTTC.